The following is a T cell receptor (beta chain) sequence with its context. This sample is part of a study of blood T cell repertoires in COVID-19. About the study: COVID-19 samples collected from the United States, Italy and Spain covered acute and convalescent phases.

Authors' processing steps: Reference gene primers were amplified, and this amplification served to estimate nucleated cell counts. Here immunoSEQ multiplex PCR was the method, and the copy in TCRdb shows in-frame clones only, minus some. V, J and clone size are those of that table, while D and trimming were read from the DNA. This sample has roughly 130,000 clones, with roughly three quarters found just once. Germline lookup yields CDR1 ENHRY and CDR2 SYGVKD. Trimming took off 5 bases at V and 4 bases at J, with 12 bases between the two ends. This CDR3 has 13 residues. Sequencing was carried out using peripheral blood. This clonotype originated in a woman in her 70s with COVID-19, enrolled during active disease. V gene TRBV10-3 combines with J gene TRBJ2-7; a possible D gene is TRBD2 (5 bases). CDR3 residues: CAISPATGYEQYF. For the CDR3, the DNA is TGTGCCATCAGTCCGGCTACGGGATACGAGCAGTACTTC.